The 2 T cell receptor beta chains in this list originate from one sample, sequenced in a study of blood T cells in healthy people across ages. Primed by a sample-barcoded 5' primer and a J-beta primer mix, a second PCR proceeded for 7 to 11 cycles. TCRdb re-derived calls from the 5' RACE reads in MiXCR, one entry per CDR3 protein. Of 1.8 million or so distinct CDR3 sequences listed, more than 35% are singletons. The specimen sequenced was blood. Every receptor here comes from a human donor in good health.

The J gene is TRBJ2-4, the V gene TRBV29-1; 8 bases are a match to TRBD1. The DNA end is more similar to TRBJ2-7, so the J call may be wrong. The CDR3 runs 16 residues. The germline CDR1 and CDR2 sequences are SQVTM and ANQGSEA. The CDR3 sequence: CSVEMGGTGRSYEQYF. The CDR3 nucleotides read TGCAGCGTTGAAATGGGCGGGACAGGTCGAAGCTACGAGCAGTACTTC.

Concerning this clonotype: Relative to the germline gene, one junction end is altered; a read error may explain this. This chain connects TRBV5-1 to TRBJ2-5; the D is unclear. The assigned J gene may be wrong: the sequence end matches TRBJ2-7 better. The CDR3 runs 13 residues. CDR1 and CDR2 (germline): SGHRS, YFSETQ. DNA of the CDR3: TGTGCCAGCAGCCGAATCGGTGGGTACGAGCAGTACTTC. Encoded protein: CASSRIGGYEQYF.